This note documents a single T cell receptor (beta chain) sequence. These data are taken from a study of blood T cell repertoires in COVID-19. Study in general: Donors in the United States, Italy and Spain gave samples during acute or convalescent COVID-19. The cDNA or gDNA used as material had been derived from T cells, B-cell-depleted T cells, or PBMCs.

Trimming stripped 4 bases from V and 5 bases from J, with 18 bases between. The CDR3 consists of 16 residues. Germline CDR1 is SGHTA and CDR2 is FQGNSA. Original analysis: Estimation of nucleated cell counts relied on the amplification of reference gene primers. Assay used: immunoSEQ multiplex PCR; TCRdb lists only in-frame clones, some missing. D and trimming come from the DNA, and the V and J calls and clone size come from that table. The repertoire holds some 230,000 clones, with approximately 90% as singletons. The gene calls are TRBV7-2 and TRBJ1-5, with no clear D. This TCR derives from a man between 25 and 39 years old who had recovered from COVID-19. Sequenced material: peripheral blood. This CDR3 reads CASSSGLYEYHQPQHF. CDR3 in DNA: TGTGCCAGCAGCTCCGGTTTATATGAGTACCATCAGCCCCAGCATTTT.